The clone carrying this TCR beta chain was found many times. This record comes from a study of regulatory T cells in long-lasting Graves disease. The J segment lost 4 bases and the V segment lost 6 bases, leaving 11 bases of the junction unmatched. The CDR3 totals 16 residues. Germline V CDR1 and CDR2: LGHDT, YNNKEL (reference sequence). Time point given: newly diagnosed GD, antithyroid drugs for less than 3 months. Isolated PBMC RNA provided the starting material for the TCR library. Building the TCR beta libraries relied on iRepertoire HTBI primers, and CDR3 regions underwent Arm-PCR. TCRdb reanalysed the multiplex PCR reads using MiXCR and keeps one entry per CDR3 protein. Among about 420,000 distinct CDR3 sequences listed, around 15% were seen once. The data also belong to a second study, concerning T cells in Graves' hyperthyroidism and ophthalmopathy.

The rearrangement links TRBV3-1 to TRBJ2-5; 10 bases map to TRBD2. The starting material was peripheral blood mononuclear cells (PBMCs), obtained at new diagnosis, from a patient treated with antithyroid drugs. The receptor's source is a young woman with Graves disease. The CDR3 region is CASRLALAGVGETQYF. The CDR3 DNA reads as TGTGCCAGCAGGCTAGCCCTAGCGGGAGTGGGAGAGACCCAGTACTTC.